The T cell receptor (beta chain) described here comes from a study of shared clonotypes between healthy human individuals. CDR1 and CDR2 from the germline V gene are SGHRS and YFSETQ. The CDR3 length is 15 residues. V dropped 4 bases and J dropped 4; count of bases not matched to a gene: 5. Generated by immunoSEQ multiplex PCR, the TCRdb table keeps only in-frame clones and is missing some. The sample yields approximately 470,000 clones, around 73% seen once. Unsorted samples, those not sorted, used some 89 million PBMCs for genomic DNA. This receptor was obtained from a middle-aged woman in good health. Some clones in this sample may be carry-over from other donors' samples. The specimen was PBMCs. This chain uses TRBV5-1 with TRBJ2-1; 10 bases are a match to TRBD1. CDR3 nucleotide sequence: TGCGCCAGCAGCCCGGGACAGGGGATGTACAATGAGCAGTTCTTC. Amino acids: CASSPGQGMYNEQFF. Full variable domain (missing parts from reference TRBV5-1 and TRBJ2-1): KAGVTQTPRYLIKTRGQQVTLSCSPISGHRSVSWYQQTPGQGLQFLFEYFSETQRNKGNFPGRFSGRQFSNSRSEMNVSTLELGDSALYLCASSPGQGMYNEQFFGPGTRLTVL.